This passage covers 29 T cell receptor beta chains from one sample sequenced in a study of CD8 T cell repertoires and HIV-1 epitope variants. No antigens are known for them. The repertoire was sequenced with immunoSEQ multiplex PCR; TCRdb's copy has only in-frame clones and lacks some. The sample lists fewer than 6,000 clones, around 65% occurring once. Sequenced: cultured CD8+ T cells derived from PBMCs. Receptor source: a male donor with HIV.

The J gene is TRBJ2-2, the V gene TRBV11-2, with D possibly TRBD1 on 6 matching bases. Trimming left V 5 bases short and J 1 base short, with 14 bases between. CDR1 and CDR2 (germline): SGHAT, FQNNGV. This CDR3 comprises 16 residues. The CDR3 nucleotides read TGTGCCAGCAGCCGCGTGGGACATAAGAACACCGGGGAGCTGTTTTTT. Protein sequence: CASSRVGHKNTGELFF.

By sample fraction, this clone is medium-sized. The V call is TRBV4-2, the J call TRBJ1-1; D remains unclear. From germline, CDR1 is LGHNA and CDR2 YNFKEQ. Trimming stripped 1 base from V and 0 bases from J, with 0 bases between. This CDR3 contains 12 residues. The CDR3 DNA reads as TGTGCCAGCAGCCAAGTGAACACTGAAGCTTTCTTT. Its protein product is CASSQVNTEAFF.

V usage is TRBV7-9 and J usage is TRBJ2-5; 8 nucleotides match TRBD1. The CDR3 consists of 12 residues. CDR1 is SEHNR and CDR2 is FQNEAQ in the germline V gene (reference sequence). The ends lost 11 bases at V and 1 base at J; junction bases unmatched: 3. The CDR3 DNA is TGTGCCGGGGGGACAGGCCAAGAGACCCAGTACTTC. It codes for CAGGTGQETQYF.

This clone was recorded only once. This chain connects TRBV29-1 to TRBJ2-7, with D perhaps TRBD2 (5 bases). The V end was cut by 0 bases, the J end by 3 bases, with 9 bases between. Germline V gene sequence: CDR1 SQVTM, CDR2 ANQGSEA. This CDR3 contains 13 residues. In DNA form, the CDR3 reads TGCAGCGTTGAAGAGGCGGGCCACTACGAGCAGTACTTC. Its protein product is CSVEEAGHYEQYF.

The chain uses TRBV4-1 and TRBJ2-7, with D uncertain. The germline CDR1 and CDR2 sequences are MGHRA and YSYEKL. V was clipped by 2 bases and J by 5 bases, with 13 bases between them. This CDR3 is 14 amino acids long. DNA of the CDR3: TGCGCCAGCAGCCAACCCGGAAATCAGGACGAGCAGTACTTC. Translating gives CASSQPGNQDEQYF.

V gene TRBV27 combines with J gene TRBJ2-1, with TRBD2 identical over 7 bases. Germline V gene lookup returns CDR1 MNHEY and CDR2 SMNVEV (reference sequence). Trimming cost V 5 bases and J 2 bases; bases outside gene matches: 3. The CDR3 has 14 amino acids. CDR3 residues: CASSAAGTYNEQFF. CDR3 nucleotide sequence: TGTGCCAGCAGTGCAGCGGGGACCTACAATGAGCAGTTCTTC.

This sequence joins TRBV5-2 and TRBJ1-2. TRBV5-2 is an annotated pseudogene. This CDR3 region has 16 residues. In nucleotides, the CDR3 is TGCGCCAGCAGCCAAGATCCCCCAGACTTGGACTATGGCTACACCTTC. Protein product: CASSQDPPDLDYGYTF.

In DNA, the CDR3 is TGTGCCAGCAGTGACTGGGGCCCTAGGAATGAGCAGTTCTTC. Its translation is CASSDWGPRNEQFF. This chain uses TRBV2 with TRBJ2-1, with D maybe TRBD1 (5 bases). V lost 3 bases to trimming and J lost 7 bases, with 13 bases between them. Per the germline V gene, CDR1 is SNHLY and CDR2 is FYNNEI. This CDR3 has 14 residues.

The V and J genes are TRBV6-5 and TRBJ1-2; D not resolved. Looked up from germline, CDR1 is MNHEY and CDR2 is SVGAGI. The length of the CDR3 is 13 residues. V was cut by 4 bases and J by 6 bases, with 12 bases left in between. The CDR3 spells CASSSRSGDGYTF. Written as DNA, the CDR3 is TGTGCCAGCAGTTCCCGGAGTGGGGATGGCTACACCTTC.

This clone has just one count. The chain recombines TRBV9 with TRBJ2-3; 11 bases are a match to TRBD1. Trimming took 0 bases from V and 6 from J; bases not matched to a gene: 9. The CDR3 extends over 17 amino acids. From germline, CDR1 is SGDLS and CDR2 YYNGEE. As DNA, the CDR3 is TGTGCCAGCAGCGTAGGGGCAGGACAGGGGGCGTTGGATACGCAGTATTTT. Residues: CASSVGAGQGALDTQYF.

The V and J genes are TRBV28 and TRBJ2-1; 7 bases agree with TRBD2. CDR1 is MDHEN, CDR2 SYDVKM, per germline. The V gene end was trimmed by 2 bases and the J gene end by 4 bases; junction bases not matched to a gene: 2. This CDR3 has 14 amino acids. The DNA for the CDR3 is TGTGCCAGCAGTTTAGCGGGAGATTACAATGAGCAGTTCTTC. It encodes CASSLAGDYNEQFF. Combining the CDR3 with reference TRBV28 and TRBJ2-1 gives the whole variable domain DVKVTQSSRYLVKRTGEKVFLECVQDMDHENMFWYRQDPGLGLRLIYFSYDVKMKEKGDIPEGYSVSREKKERFSLILESASTNQTSMYLCASSLAGDYNEQFFGPGTRLTVL.

The rearrangement links TRBV4-1 to TRBJ2-1; no reliable D call. CDR1 is MGHRA and CDR2 is YSYEKL in the germline V gene. This CDR3 is built from 13 residues. Trimming took off 5 bases at V and 4 bases at J, with 9 bases between the two ends. The CDR3 protein is CASSGGPYNEQFF. The CDR3 nucleotides read TGCGCCAGCAGCGGCGGCCCATACAATGAGCAGTTCTTC.

The chain links TRBV21-1 to TRBJ2-1; the table names TRBD2, a call not compared with the DNA. TRBV21-1 is a listed pseudogene. The CDR3 is 22 amino acids. The CDR3 DNA follows: TGTGCCAGCAGCAGGACGGGTAAACCGGGACTAGCTCTTTATAACTCCTACAATGAGCAGTTCTTC. Residues: CASSRTGKPGLALYNSYNEQFF.

The CDR3 protein is CASSSDDRGLYEQFF. CDR3 DNA: TGTGCCAGCAGCTCAGACGACAGGGGGCTCTACGAGCAGTTCTTC. The chain couples TRBV7-3 to TRBJ2-1; 10 nucleotides align to TRBD1. Unmatched junction bases numbered 10, after V lost 4 bases and J lost 10 bases. The CDR3 has 15 residues. The germline V gene has CDR1 SGHTA and CDR2 FQGTGA.

V and J are TRBV19 and TRBJ1-1; no firm D call. This CDR3 spans 14 amino acids. V was pared by 9 bases and J by 5 bases, with 19 bases between. CDR1 is LNHDA, CDR2 SQIVND, per germline (reference sequence). Written as DNA, the CDR3 is TGTGCCAGCGAGGCGGCCCAGAGTGGTACTGAAGCTTTCTTT. It is translated as CASEAAQSGTEAFF. Looking up the rest from reference TRBV19 and TRBJ1-1 gives the full variable domain: DGGITQSPKYLFRKEGQNVTLSCEQNLNHDAMYWYRQDPGQGLRLIYYSQIVNDFQKGDIAEGYSVSREKKESFPLTVTSAQKNPTAFYLCASEAAQSGTEAFFGQGTRLTVV.

There are a few counts of this clone. The V and J genes are TRBV4-1 and TRBJ1-1; TRBD1 is a possible D gene (5 bases). In germline, CDR1 is MGHRA, CDR2 YSYEKL. This CDR3 has 16 residues. The V gene lost 0 bases and the J gene lost 1 base, with 12 bases spanning the gap. As DNA, the CDR3 is TGCGCCAGCAGCCAAGATGTTGGGCAGGGGAACACTGAAGCTTTCTTT. Residues: CASSQDVGQGNTEAFF.

The rearrangement uses TRBV7-3 and TRBJ2-7; possible D gene TRBD2, 6 bases. The V gene lost 5 bases and the J gene lost 3 bases, with 14 bases spanning the gap. CDR1 is SGHTA, CDR2 FQGTGA, per germline. CDR3 size: 14 residues. This chain's CDR3 is CASSPRAGHYEQYF. The CDR3 DNA reads as TGTGCCAGCAGCCCAAGGGCGGGGCACTACGAGCAGTACTTC. The full variable domain, in which reference TRBV7-3 and TRBJ2-7 provide the parts outside the CDR3, is GAGVSQTPSNKVTEKGKYVELRCDPISGHTALYWYRQSLGQGPEFLIYFQGTGAADDSGLPNDRFFAVRPEGSVSTLKIQRTERGDSAVYLCASSPRAGHYEQYFGPGTRLTVT.

The V and J genes are TRBV10-1 and TRBJ2-7; the match to TRBD1 covers 8 bases. CDR1 and CDR2 (germline): WNHNN, SYGVQD (reference sequence). CDR3 length: 14 amino acids. The V and J ends lost 5 bases and 4 bases, in that order; junction bases with no gene match: 7. CDR3 sequence (DNA): TGCGCCAGCAGTCCGAGACAGGGGAGATACGAGCAGTACTTC. This encodes CASSPRQGRYEQYF.

CDR3 loop: CAISDPEETQYF. CDR3 nucleotides: TGTGCCATCAGTGACCCTGAGGAGACCCAGTACTTC. V usage is TRBV10-3 and J usage is TRBJ2-5; D is undetermined. Germline assignment: CDR1 ENHRY and CDR2 SYGVKD. The CDR3 is 12 residues long. The germline V and J ends were trimmed by 3 bases and 5 bases, with 7 bases remaining between them.

The V and J genes are TRBV5-4 and TRBJ2-3; the D gene is possibly TRBD1 (7 bases). Germline V lookup: CDR1 SGHNT, CDR2 YYREEE (reference sequence). The V end was cut by 2 bases, the J end by 4 bases, with 11 bases between. This CDR3 contains 14 residues. Here the CDR3 reads CASSFGGGADTQYF. The CDR3 coding sequence is TGTGCCAGCAGCTTCGGAGGGGGCGCAGATACGCAGTATTTT.

The CDR3 spells CASSPLEGEWVYEQYF. The CDR3 nucleotides are TGTGCCAGCAGCCCTCTCGAGGGGGAGTGGGTCTACGAGCAGTACTTC. The V and J genes are TRBV7-9 and TRBJ2-7; D may be TRBD1 (6 bases). Trimming shortened V by 5 bases and J by 3 bases, and 20 bases separated the two germline ends. The CDR3 is 16 residues long. Germline V CDR1 and CDR2: SEHNR, FQNEAQ (reference sequence).

This chain links TRBV28 with TRBJ2-3; D is uncertain. The CDR3 contains 14 residues. Germline assignment: CDR1 MDHEN and CDR2 SYDVKM. Trimming stripped 5 bases from V and 0 bases from J, with 9 bases between. The CDR3 region has the DNA TGTGCCAGCAGTCCGGTAGTAAGCACAGATACGCAGTATTTT. Its protein product is CASSPVVSTDTQYF.

The J gene is TRBJ1-5, the V gene TRBV4-3; the D is unclear. V was clipped by 0 bases and J by 7 bases, with 10 bases between them. Germline CDR1 and CDR2: LGHNA and YSLEER. The CDR3 covers 14 residues. CDR3 loop: CASSQEVGLQPQHF. The DNA for the CDR3 is TGCGCCAGCAGCCAAGAGGTAGGTCTGCAGCCCCAGCATTTT.

This clone was counted a single time. The rearrangement uses TRBV5-8 and TRBJ2-1; D ambiguous. The CDR3 extends over 14 amino acids. The germline CDR1 and CDR2 sequences are SGHTS and YDEGEE. The V end lost 2 bases, the J end lost 8 bases, and 14 bases lay between the germline ends. The CDR3 nucleotides are TGTGCCAGCAGCTTTAACCTCGACGGCTATGAGCAGTTCTTC. Translation: CASSFNLDGYEQFF.

This clone was observed a handful of times. The chain employs TRBV30 and TRBJ2-7; D is uncertain. Trimming removed 1 base from V and 4 bases from J, with 17 bases in between. Germline lookup yields CDR1 GTSNPN and CDR2 SVGIG (reference sequence). The CDR3 has 15 amino acids. Here the CDR3 DNA reads TGTGCCTGGAGTGGAGACATCCTAAGTGGGTACGAGCAGTACTTC. Amino acids: CAWSGDILSGYEQYF. Filled out from reference TRBV30 and TRBJ2-7, the complete variable domain reads SQTIHQWPATLVQPVGSPLSLECTVEGTSNPNLYWYRQAAGRGLQLLFYSVGIGQISSEVPQNLSASRPQDRQFILSSKKLLLSDSGFYLCAWSGDILSGYEQYFGPGTRLTVT.

The chain employs TRBV5-4 and TRBJ2-7, with 7 bases that match TRBD2. In germline, CDR1 is SGHNT, CDR2 YYREEE (reference sequence). This CDR3 spans 12 amino acids. The ends lost 2 bases at V and 13 bases at J; junction bases unmatched: 9. The CDR3: CASSFGGGPFYF. The CDR3 DNA reads as TGTGCCAGCAGCTTCGGGGGAGGGCCATTTTACTTC. Drawing the rest from reference TRBV5-4 and TRBJ2-7, the complete variable domain is ETGVTQSPTHLIKTRGQQVTLRCSSQSGHNTVSWYQQALGQGPQFIFQYYREEENGRGNFPPRFSGLQFPNYSSELNVNALELDDSALYLCASSFGGGPFYFGPGTRLTVT.

This chain uses TRBV2 with TRBJ2-1; TRBD2 agrees at 8 bases. The CDR3 is 14 amino acids. Trimming took 6 bases from V and 8 from J; bases not matched to a gene: 9. Germline CDR1 is SNHLY and CDR2 is FYNNEI. As DNA, the CDR3 is TGTGCCAGCAGCAATAGCGGGATGAACGATGAGCAGTTCTTC. This codes for CASSNSGMNDEQFF.

CDR3 in DNA: TGTGCCAGCAGTTTAGACGACTACGAGCAGTACTTC. Translated: CASSLDDYEQYF. The J gene is TRBJ2-5, the V gene TRBV28; no reliable D call. The end of the DNA is better explained by TRBJ2-7, so the J call may be wrong. Germline assignment: CDR1 MDHEN and CDR2 SYDVKM. This CDR3 comprises 12 residues.

The gene calls are TRBV19 and TRBJ2-1; 10 bases line up with TRBD2. With V trimmed by 6 bases and J by 8 bases, 10 bases remained unmatched. The CDR3 length is 15 residues. Germline CDR1 reads LNHDA; CDR2 reads SQIVND (reference sequence). The DNA for the CDR3 is TGTGCCAGTAGCGATCGGCTAGCGGGAGAGGATGAGCAGTTCTTC. Protein product: CASSDRLAGEDEQFF.